The TCR beta chain described here comes from a study of T cells in Graves' hyperthyroidism and ophthalmopathy (dated by TCRdb to about 2019). Broadly, across the study: Peripheral blood samples were taken at initial diagnosis, before any treatment was given. To identify TCR V-J signatures that set the groups apart, the researchers used a discovery cohort of about a hundred patients, made up of 43 with Graves' ophthalmopathy and some 55 with stable Graves' hyperthyroidism. Prospective prediction of ophthalmopathy was tested in an independent validation cohort consisting of some 19 hyperthyroidism patients and approximately 16 patients who later progressed to ophthalmopathy. The 100 discovery patients were randomly split 7:3 into training and test sets. Thyroid tissue and blood T-cell repertoires from six or seven Graves' hyperthyroidism patients were also compared in the study. After blood sampling, hyperthyroidism patients were treated with methimazole at a starting dose of 30 mg daily, and ophthalmopathy patients were treated with high-dose intravenous methylprednisolone. TCR Vbeta CDR3 sequencing of 130 to 150 peripheral blood samples (roughly 43 ophthalmopathy, about 80 hyperthyroidism and approximately 17 progressor patients) is reported in the paper. Study-wide conclusions, independent of this receptor: In cross-validation, a model built on a 13 V-J signature told ophthalmopathy apart from stable hyperthyroidism with approximately 90% sensitivity and about 81% specificity, and in testing the same model reached 80%/75%. No statistical method was used to fix the sample size in advance, and group allocation was not hidden from the investigators. Most expanded thyroid clonotypes (frequency above 0.001) were also found in blood, which suggests that blood repertoires may mirror thyroid immune responses. During validation, the model predicted progression to ophthalmopathy a median of about 5.9 months ahead of onset, with around 70% sensitivity and about 72% specificity.

Ophthalmopathy patients had moderately to severely active disease, with a Clinical Activity Score of 3 or more, a NOSPECS grade of 4 or more, and a disease duration of less than 3 months. Any patient with an uncontrolled infection, another autoimmune disease, pregnancy or lactation was excluded. Diagnoses relied on clinical symptoms, serum thyroxine and TRAb, thyroid ultrasound and orbital computed tomography. PBMCs were isolated from approximately 10 ml of fresh peripheral blood by Ficoll-Paque density gradient centrifugation. Total RNA was extracted using Trizol reagent, and RNA quality was assessed on an Agilent 2100 Bioanalyzer. In regard to this clonotype: The antigen this receptor binds is unknown. Base-call qualities are not available, and no considerably larger clone is one nucleotide away.

The TCR beta CDR3 regions were amplified from RNA transcripts. The first round of RT-PCR for the TCR CDR3 was performed with the HTBI primer set and the Qiagen OneStep RT-PCR kit. A second multiplex PCR round built the libraries, followed by size selection and purification. Libraries were sequenced paired-end with 100 bp reads on an Illumina HiSeq2000. The authors' pipeline ran thus. SOAPnuke was used to process the raw data, throwing out any read that contained adapters or uncalled bases, had a mean Phred below 15, or lacked an exact constant-primer or identifier match. High-quality paired reads were merged using COPE v1.2.5, and each unique nucleotide sequence was defined as a clonotype. MiTCR v1.1 was used to align clonotypes to the IMGT TRBV, TRBD and TRBJ reference segments. Only V-J combinations with frequency above 0.0001, covering about 99% of repertoires, were analysed. The TCS score was defined as the ratio of F50 (clonal expansion) to E x V (chaos), calculated using BLOSUM62-based TCRdist between CDR3 peptides within each V-J. Welch's t-statistics and random forest reduced 514 V-J features to about 12, which were used in a naive Bayes classifier (R e1071). TCRdb reprocessing: public reads trimmed at Q25 with fastp, clones called with MiXCR, in-frame beta chains kept. Each record represents a unique CDR3 protein, reported with the most common genes and DNA among its rows. The V and J calls were determined by TCRdb, not by the authors. The sample table records around 600,000 distinct CDR3 sequences; around 13% of these occur just once. The ten most abundant clones make up approximately 13% of the sample.

As encoded in the germline V gene (reference sequence), CDR1 is MNHEY while CDR2 is SMNVEV. Including cysteine and phenylalanine, the CDR3 has 12 amino acids. Only the CDR3 region is kept as DNA, spanning 36 bases read in frame from base 1. V and J lose 4 bases and 3 bases, and a span of 6 bases separates them. The V and J segments used are TRBV27 and TRBJ1-1, with the D gene uncertain. The sequenced sample consisted of blood. This sequence was found in a woman aged 45-65 years with Graves' ophthalmopathy. The CDR3 reads as follows: CASSSLYTEAFF. The nucleotides are TGTGCCAGCAGTTCCCTCTACACTGAAGCTTTCTTT.